This paragraph reports one TCR beta chain. Which antigen it targets is not known. No base quality values were provided; no much bigger clone lies one nucleotide off. This sample is part of a study of T-cell memory formation after mild COVID-19 (dated by TCRdb to the early 2020s). Background for the entire study: Most TCR sequence clusters were specific to one of the two donors. In two donors, T-cell clones that expanded and contracted after mild COVID-19 were tracked by sequencing TCRalpha and TCRbeta repertoires over time. The cohort was made up of two young adult volunteers, one female and one male, who were previously healthy. General study outcomes and caveats: From day 15 to 85, contracting clones showed balanced CD4/CD8 phenotypes, whereas a second wave of clones that expanded from day 15 to 37 leaned towards CD4+. The study covered only a couple of mild cases, and larger cohorts including severe cases with pre-infection samples were considered necessary. The second-wave clones that peaked on day 37 were not confirmed to be SARS-CoV-2 specific. Some responding clones were detected in pre-infection memory, suggesting pre-existing cross-reactive memory T cells joined the SARS-CoV-2 response. Contracting CD4+ clones appeared mostly in the CM and EM memory subsets, whereas CD8+ clones were enriched in EMRA.

Reads for this sample came from an Illumina NovaSeq 6000. TCRalpha and TCRbeta cDNA libraries were built by 5'RACE with constant-segment primers, adding sample barcodes and unique molecular identifiers. RNA was extracted from every sample with Trizol reagent. The libraries were amplified in two PCR steps, and the second step added a second sample barcode and Illumina TruSeq adapters. Sequencing of the libraries was done on an Illumina NovaSeq, producing 2 x 150 bp paired-end reads. On the study's bioinformatics: The reads were demultiplexed and collapsed into UMI-guided consensus sequences using migec v1.2.7. Using mixcr v2.1.11, UMI consensuses were aligned to TRA and TRB V and J templates and then assembled into clonotypes. A clonotype was counted as expanded or contracted only when both edgeR and NoisET called the clonotype significant, with the noise models trained on biological replicates. For edgeR calls, the thresholds were a false discovery rate-adjusted p below 0.01 and a log2 fold-change of 1. PCA with hierarchical clustering of max-normalized trajectories of the 1000 most abundant clonotypes was used as exploratory dynamics analysis. The CD4 or CD8 phenotype of responding clones was assigned using the separately sequenced CD4+ and CD8+ repertoires. TCRdb's own reprocessing of the public reads used fastp at Q25 and MiXCR and kept productive beta chains. Rows merge per CDR3 protein into single entries with the most common DNA and genes. The V and J calls were not made by the authors but by TCRdb's processing. The sample has about 44,000 distinct CDR3 sequences on record, over 6.5% of them singletons. The ten largest clones represent roughly 0.76% of the sample.

Ficoll-Paque density gradient centrifugation was used to isolate PBMCs. The clonotype originates from an adult who had mild COVID-19 (a few samples of this study predate the infection). The sample titles of this study are shuffled in the database, so cell type and time point are left out. Material for sequencing was PBMCs or a T cell subset sorted from them (not recorded which).

The base sequence is TGTGCCAGCAGCAGATCGGGACAGGGGGGTGTCTATGGCTACACCTTC. Protein translation: CASSRSGQGGVYGYTF. The V gene is TRBV12-3 or TRBV12-4 and the J gene is TRBJ1-2, and 11 junctional nucleotides match TRBD1. Including the terminal cysteine and phenylalanine, the CDR3 comprises 16 residues. The read is trimmed to its CDR3 DNA, 48 bases read in frame from base 1. V trim: 6 bases; J trim: 4 bases; unmatched bases: 10.